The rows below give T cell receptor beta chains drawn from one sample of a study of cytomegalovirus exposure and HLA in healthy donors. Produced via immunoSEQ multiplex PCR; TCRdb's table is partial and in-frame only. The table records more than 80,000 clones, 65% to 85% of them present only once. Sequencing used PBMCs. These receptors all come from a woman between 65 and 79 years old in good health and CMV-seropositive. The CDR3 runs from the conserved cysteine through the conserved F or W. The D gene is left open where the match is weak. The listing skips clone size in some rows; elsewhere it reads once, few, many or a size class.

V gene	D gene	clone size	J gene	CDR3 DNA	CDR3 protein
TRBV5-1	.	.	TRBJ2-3	TGCGCCAGCAGCTTGGCGGAGATAGATACGCAGTATTTT	CASSLAEIDTQYF
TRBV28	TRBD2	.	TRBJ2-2	TGTGCCAGCAGCTCCCCCGGGACTAGCGGTAACACCGGGGAGCTGTTTTTT	CASSSPGTSGNTGELFF
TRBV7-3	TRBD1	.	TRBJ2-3	TGTGCCAGCAGCCCGGGACAGGGGACAGATACGCAGTATTTT	CASSPGQGTDTQYF
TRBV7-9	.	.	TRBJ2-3	TGTGCCAGCACCCCCCAGGATACGCAGTATTTT	CASTPQDTQYF
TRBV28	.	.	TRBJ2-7	TGTGCCAGCAGTTTGGGGGGAACCTACGAGCAGTACTTC	CASSLGGTYEQYF
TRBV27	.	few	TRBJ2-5	TGTGCCAGCAGTTTTACCGGGTCTCTGGGAGAGACCCAGTACTTC	CASSFTGSLGETQYF
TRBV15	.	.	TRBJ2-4	TGTGCCACCGGTCGCCCGGGGGGCCAAAACATTCAGTACTTC	CATGRPGGQNIQYF
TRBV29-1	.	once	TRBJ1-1	TGCAGCGTGGCGCCAGGGGCGAACACTGAAGCTTTCTTT	CSVAPGANTEAFF
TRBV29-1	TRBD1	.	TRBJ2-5	TGCAGCGTTGAAAAGACAGGGGTAGAGACCCAGTACTTC	CSVEKTGVETQYF
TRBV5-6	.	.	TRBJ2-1	TGTGCCAGCAGCTTGGGGCAGAATGAGCAGTTCTTC	CASSLGQNEQFF
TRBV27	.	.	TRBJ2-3	TGTGCCAGCAGTTTTAGCAGGGGCTTGGATACGCAGTATTTT	CASSFSRGLDTQYF
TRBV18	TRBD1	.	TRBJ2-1	TGTGCCAGTTCCAGTCGAGGACAGGGCGGCAATGAGCAGTTCTTC	CASSSRGQGGNEQFF
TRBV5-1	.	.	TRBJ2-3	TGCGCCAGCAGCTTGGCAAGGGTCCGTACAGGGAGGGCAGATACGCAGTATTTT	CASSLARVRTGRADTQYF